A selection of T cell receptor beta chains follows, all from one sample in a study of blood T cell repertoires in COVID-19. Some clones are missing from TCRdb's copy, which holds only in-frame ones; the method was immunoSEQ multiplex PCR. The data contain 29,000 or so clones, roughly nine tenths of them singletons. Sequenced: peripheral blood. The receptors derive from a human donor in a cohort sampled during active COVID-19. Both conserved end residues are part of each CDR3. A D gene is named only where the DNA matches it firmly. Clone size, where shown, is once, few, many, or a class for clones that have expanded.

j_call d_call v_call clone_size cdr3_aa cdr3_nt
TRBJ2-5 NA TRBV7-9 NA CASSFASRETQYF TGTGCCAGCAGCTTCGCTAGCAGAGAGACCCAGTACTTC
TRBJ1-1 NA TRBV6-4 NA CASSESRNTEAFF TGTGCCAGCAGTGAGAGTCGCAACACTGAAGCTTTCTTT
TRBJ2-7 TRBD1 TRBV3-1/TRBV3-2 few CASSLGTGGDYEQYF TGTGCCAGCAGCCTTGGGACAGGTGGGGACTACGAGCAGTACTTC
TRBJ1-6 TRBD1 TRBV6-6 NA CASSPDRGGSPLHF TGTGCCAGCAGTCCGGACAGGGGTGGTTCACCCCTCCACTTT
TRBJ2-3 TRBD1 TRBV5-1 NA CASSPRNRGLDTQYF TGCGCCAGCAGCCCGAGGAACAGGGGTTTAGATACGCAGTATTTT
TRBJ1-1 NA TRBV7-8 once CASSLTGGNTEAFF TGTGCCAGCAGCTTAACTGGAGGGAACACTGAAGCTTTCTTT
TRBJ2-1 TRBD1 TRBV6-1 NA CASSDRGQGLYNEQFF TGTGCCAGCAGTGACCGGGGACAGGGACTCTACAATGAGCAGTTCTTC
TRBJ1-5 TRBD1 TRBV30 NA CAWSGDRGHNQPQHF TGTGCCTGGAGTGGGGACAGGGGGCACAATCAGCCCCAGCATTTT
TRBJ2-3 NA TRBV20-1 NA CSASGDLYTDTQYF TGCAGTGCTAGTGGTGACTTATACACAGATACGCAGTATTTT
TRBJ2-1 NA TRBV19 NA CASSGIPASEQFF TGTGCCAGTAGTGGCATCCCCGCTAGTGAGCAGTTCTTC
TRBJ1-4 NA TRBV28 NA CASSLRGITNEKLFF TGTGCCAGCAGCCTTCGAGGGATCACTAATGAAAAACTGTTTTTT
TRBJ1-1 NA TRBV5-1 NA CASSSGTGKNTEAFF TGCGCCAGCAGCTCGGGTACAGGGAAGAACACTGAAGCTTTCTTT
TRBJ1-2 NA TRBV20-1 NA CSARQNSGYTF TGCAGTGCTAGGCAAAACAGTGGCTACACCTTC
TRBJ1-2 TRBD1 TRBV29-1 NA CSVEVGQGMTLNYGYTF TGCAGCGTTGAAGTCGGACAGGGAATGACCCTTAACTATGGCTACACCTTC
TRBJ2-7 NA TRBV30 few CAWTWDTGSEQYF TGTGCCTGGACCTGGGACACGGGCTCCGAGCAGTACTTC
TRBJ2-1 TRBD2 TRBV19 NA CASSMIVAGRNEQFF TGTGCCAGTAGTATGATTGTAGCGGGGCGCAATGAGCAGTTCTTC
TRBJ2-5 NA TRBV4-2 once CASSRTGTGGQETQYF TGTGCCAGCAGCCGCACCGGGACTGGGGGCCAAGAGACCCAGTACTTC
TRBJ2-7 TRBD2 TRBV5-1 NA CASSPGTSGGPEEQYF TGCGCCAGCAGCCCAGGGACTAGCGGGGGGCCGGAAGAGCAGTACTTC
TRBJ1-2 TRBD1 TRBV3-1/TRBV3-2 NA CASSSTGDGYTF TGTGCCAGCAGCTCGACAGGGGATGGCTACACCTTC
TRBJ1-1 NA TRBV23-1 NA CASSHEEEAFF TGCGCCAGCAGTCATGAGGAAGAAGCTTTCTTT
TRBJ2-1 NA TRBV7-2 NA CASSATGTHYNEQFF TGTGCCAGCAGCGCTACCGGGACACACTACAATGAGCAGTTCTTC
TRBJ2-3 NA TRBV24-1 NA CATSGSGIPDTQYF TGTGCCACCAGTGGATCCGGGATCCCAGATACGCAGTATTTT
TRBJ2-7 NA TRBV5-1 NA CASSLAGGQYSYEQYF TGCGCCAGCAGCTTGGCGGGAGGACAGTACTCCTACGAGCAGTACTTC
TRBJ2-7 TRBD2 TRBV12-3/TRBV12-4 NA CPGGGVNEQYF TGTCCTGGGGGGGGAGTCAACGAGCAGTACTTC
TRBJ2-6 NA TRBV5-1 once CASSSLDSSGANVLTF TGCGCCAGCAGCTCCCTGGACAGCTCTGGGGCCAACGTCCTGACTTTC
TRBJ2-1 TRBD1 TRBV24-1 NA CATSALGQGENEQFF TGTGCCACCAGTGCCCTTGGACAGGGGGAGAATGAGCAGTTCTTC
TRBJ2-2 NA TRBV15 NA CATQPGRNTGELFF TGTGCCACCCAACCGGGGAGAAACACCGGGGAGCTGTTTTTT
TRBJ2-2 TRBD1 TRBV5-1 NA CASSVTGARAGELFF TGCGCCAGCAGCGTGACAGGGGCGAGGGCCGGGGAGCTGTTTTTT
TRBJ1-2 NA TRBV5-5 once CASSLRDRDGYTF TGTGCCAGCAGCCTCAGGGATCGCGATGGCTACACCTTC
TRBJ2-2 TRBD2 TRBV5-4 NA CASSSRSGVNTGELFF TGTGCCAGCAGCTCAAGAAGCGGGGTAAACACCGGGGAGCTGTTTTTT
TRBJ2-1 TRBD2 TRBV12-5 NA CASAPPTSGGANEQFF TGTGCTAGTGCCCCCCCGACTAGCGGGGGGGCAAATGAGCAGTTCTTC
TRBJ2-3 TRBD2 TRBV5-1 NA CASSLGGTMSTDTQYF TGCGCCAGCAGCTTGGGAGGGACTATGAGCACAGATACGCAGTATTTT
TRBJ1-4 NA TRBV27 NA CASSPAGPGEKLFF TGTGCCAGCAGCCCCGCGGGGCCCGGAGAAAAACTGTTTTTT
TRBJ2-7 NA TRBV19 NA CASSIGGTEAAYEQYF TGTGCCAGTAGTATAGGTGGGACTGAGGCCGCCTACGAGCAGTACTTC
TRBJ1-2 TRBD1 TRBV30 NA CAWSGRGQNYGYTF TGTGCCTGGAGTGGACGGGGACAGAACTATGGCTACACCTTC
TRBJ2-1 TRBD2 TRBV5-4 once CASRQVPGLASNEQFF TGTGCCAGCAGGCAAGTTCCGGGACTAGCGAGCAATGAGCAGTTCTTC
TRBJ1-1 TRBD1 TRBV4-3 NA CASSQDLRDRGVAFF TGCGCCAGCAGCCAAGATCTCCGGGACAGGGGGGTGGCTTTCTTT
TRBJ2-7 TRBD1 TRBV7-9 NA CASSYGQATAYEQYF TGTGCCAGCAGCTACGGACAGGCGACCGCCTACGAGCAGTACTTC
TRBJ2-7 NA TRBV7-9 NA CASSPIIKYEQYF TGTGCCAGCAGCCCTATAATAAAATACGAGCAGTACTTC
TRBJ2-5 NA TRBV7-2 NA CASSSLPRAETQYF TGTGCCAGCAGCTCCTTACCCAGGGCAGAGACCCAGTACTTC
TRBJ2-3 TRBD2 TRBV7-2 NA CASSLWWSSGGRTDTQYF TGTGCCAGCAGCTTATGGTGGAGTAGCGGGGGCCGCACAGATACGCAGTATTTT
TRBJ2-2 TRBD2 TRBV11-2 NA CASSPSSGGPITGELFF TGTGCCAGCAGCCCTTCTAGCGGGGGGCCAATCACCGGGGAGCTGTTTTTT
TRBJ2-7 NA TRBV11-2 once CASSLSDSHSYEQYF TGTGCCAGCAGCTTAAGCGACAGCCACTCCTACGAGCAGTACTTC
TRBJ2-1 TRBD1 TRBV14 NA CASSQDGGDRRHEQFF TGTGCCAGCAGCCAAGATGGTGGGGACAGGAGGCACGAGCAGTTCTTC
TRBJ2-3 TRBD1 TRBV6-2/TRBV6-3 NA CASSDMGQGGDTQYF TGTGCCAGCAGTGACATGGGACAGGGGGGAGATACGCAGTATTTT
TRBJ1-2 TRBD1 TRBV10-3 NA CAGSGQTNYGYTF TGTGCCGGGTCGGGACAGACCAACTATGGCTACACCTTC
TRBJ1-5 TRBD1 TRBV28 NA CASSVDRDQPQHF TGTGCCAGCAGTGTAGACAGGGATCAGCCCCAGCATTTT
TRBJ2-2 TRBD2 TRBV5-1 NA CASSLGIAGNTGELFF TGCGCCAGCAGCTTGGGGATAGCGGGAAACACCGGGGAGCTGTTTTTT
TRBJ2-6 NA TRBV5-6 NA CASSSLTESGANVLTF TGTGCCAGCAGCTCCCTGACTGAGTCTGGGGCCAACGTCCTGACTTTC
TRBJ2-2 NA TRBV5-1 NA CASSLRQNTGELFF TGCGCCAGCAGCTTGCGACAAAACACCGGGGAGCTGTTTTTT
TRBJ2-7 TRBD2 TRBV7-2 NA CASSLPPAGAYEQYF TGTGCCAGCAGTCTTCCCCCAGCGGGGGCCTACGAGCAGTACTTC
TRBJ2-2 NA TRBV24-1 once CATSDPDSSNTGELFF TGTGCCACCAGTGATCCGGACAGTTCGAACACCGGGGAGCTGTTTTTT